This entry lists 8 T cell receptor beta chains sequenced from one sample in a study of technical replicates of blood from a few donors. Sequencing was performed with immunoSEQ multiplex PCR; in TCRdb, only in-frame clones are kept and a portion is missing. The sample has roughly 50,000 clones, 93% seen once. Material for sequencing was PBMCs. The receptors were sampled from a human donor in good health. Some clones in this sample may be carry-over from other donors' samples.

This clone was seen more than once but under ten times. The gene calls are TRBV27 and TRBJ1-1; 9 nucleotides align to TRBD1. CDR1 is MNHEY and CDR2 is SMNVEV in the germline V gene (reference sequence). Trimming took 4 bases from V and 4 from J; bases not matched to a gene: 7. CDR3 size: 15 residues. The CDR3 bases are TGTGCCAGCAGTTGGCCGGGACAGGGTGTCACTGAAGCTTTCTTT. Translated: CASSWPGQGVTEAFF.

The genes are TRBV5-1 and TRBJ2-1; the match to TRBD1 covers 7 bases. CDR1 is SGHRS, CDR2 YFSETQ, per germline. Trimming took 5 bases from V and 4 from J; bases not matched to a gene: 6. The CDR3 covers 14 residues. CDR3 bases: TGCGCCAGCAGTGCTGCAGGGGGTTACAATGAGCAGTTCTTC. Protein sequence: CASSAAGGYNEQFF.

This clone was observed a single time. The rearrangement uses TRBV5-5 and TRBJ2-7, with TRBD1 identical over 9 bases. The germline CDR1 and CDR2 sequences are SGHKS and YYEKEE (reference sequence). The junction had 7 bases not matched to a gene; V was cut back by 1 base and J by 5 bases. The CDR3 contains 15 residues. CDR3 bases: TGTGCCAGCAGCTTGCGGACAGGGGTTCAGGACGAGCAGTACTTC. Translated: CASSLRTGVQDEQYF.

This clone was found a few times. V and J are TRBV27 and TRBJ1-2; D gene ambiguous. CDR3 length equals 14 residues. Trimming left V 2 bases short and J 4 bases short, with 11 bases between. Germline V gene lookup returns CDR1 MNHEY and CDR2 SMNVEV (reference sequence). The CDR3: CASSLIPGSYGYTF. The CDR3 bases are TGTGCCAGCAGTTTAATACCGGGAAGCTATGGCTACACCTTC.

V usage is TRBV5-1 and J usage is TRBJ2-1; 8 bases are shared with TRBD2. The CDR3 contains 14 residues. CDR1 and CDR2 from the germline V gene are SGHRS and YFSETQ. The V gene end was trimmed by 3 bases and the J gene end by 5 bases; junction bases not matched to a gene: 4. For the CDR3, the DNA is TGCGCCAGCAGCTCTCCAGCGGGAGACAATGAGCAGTTCTTC. This gives the protein CASSSPAGDNEQFF.

This rearrangement joins TRBV2 to TRBJ1-1; possible D gene TRBD1, 5 bases. V lost 6 bases and J 1 base, leaving 9 bases between the germline ends. CDR1 and CDR2 (germline): SNHLY, FYNNEI. The CDR3 sequence is 13 residues long. The CDR3 reads CASRVRGNTEAFF. CDR3 nucleotides: TGTGCCAGCAGGGTAAGGGGGAACACTGAAGCTTTCTTT.

The chain recombines TRBV2 with TRBJ2-7; unclear D gene. Trimming took off 7 bases at V and 3 bases at J, with 10 bases between the two ends. This CDR3 has 12 residues. The germline V gene has CDR1 SNHLY and CDR2 FYNNEI. CDR3: CASMNSSYEQYF. Written as DNA, the CDR3 is TGTGCCAGCATGAACAGCAGCTACGAGCAGTACTTC.

The chain uses TRBV7-2 and TRBJ2-1; TRBD2 aligns across 11 bases. Trimming at V came to 2 bases and at J to 12 bases, leaving 0 bases not matched to a gene. The CDR3 is 12 residues long. Germline CDR1 SGHTA, CDR2 FQGNSA. The chain's CDR3 is CASSLLAGGQFF. DNA for the CDR3: TGTGCCAGCAGCTTACTAGCGGGAGGGCAGTTCTTC. Complete variable domain (other parts from reference TRBV7-2 and TRBJ2-1): GAGVSQSPSNKVTEKGKDVELRCDPISGHTALYWYRQSLGQGLEFLIYFQGNSAPDKSGLPSDRFSAERTGGSVSTLTIQRTQQEDSAVYLCASSLLAGGQFFGPGTRLTVL.